The 2 T cell receptor beta chains presented below share a single source sample, sequenced in a study of Graves' ophthalmopathy and Graves' hyperthyroidism. Amplification of the TCR beta CDR3 regions used RNA transcripts (as template). Scientists carried out first-round RT-PCR using HTBI primers and then a second-round multiplex PCR. TCRdb itself ran the multiplex PCR reads through MiXCR, one entry per CDR3 protein. Of 400,000 to 450,000 distinct CDR3 sequences listed, more than 20% are singletons. The sequenced material came from peripheral blood. These receptor sequences come from a woman in her late teens or twenties with stable Graves' hyperthyroidism.

The table lists this clonotype with many counts. Written as DNA, the CDR3 is TGTGCCAGCATGGCTAGCGGGGAAGAGACCCAGTACTTC. Translated, it gives CASMASGEETQYF. This chain uses TRBV2 with TRBJ2-5; 9 positions match TRBD2. The J segment lost 3 bases and the V segment lost 7 bases, leaving 3 bases of the junction unmatched. Germline V CDR1 and CDR2: SNHLY, FYNNEI. The CDR3 consists of 13 residues.

This clonotype came up many times. The V call is TRBV25-1, the J call TRBJ2-7; 8 nucleotides align to TRBD1. CDR3 length equals 13 residues. V shed 4 bases, J shed 4 bases, and the junction held 3 bases outside the gene matches. CDR1 is MGHDK and CDR2 is SYGVNS in the germline V gene. CDR3 DNA sequence: TGTGCCAGCAGTGGACGGGACAGGTACGAGCAGTACTTC. This sequence encodes CASSGRDRYEQYF.